This T cell receptor beta chain was identified in a study of cytomegalovirus exposure and HLA in healthy donors. Of note for this clone: The target antigen is unknown.

Use of 60 Vbeta and 13 Jbeta primers characterized the PCR. The table came from immunoSEQ multiplex PCR; TCRdb's copy has only in-frame clones and leaves some out. The table lists 120,000 or so clones, around 68% of them singletons. Findings and limits, study-wide: Later on, an analysis showed TCR association rates differing by HLA locus, with DRB1 the most and HLA-C the fewest.

This CDR3 contains 15 residues. The germline V gene encodes CDR1 MNHNY and CDR2 SVGAGI (reference sequence). Trimming cost V 0 bases and J 0 bases, with 6 bases left between them. This sequence was found in a middle-aged man in good health and CMV-seropositive. Sequences were obtained from PBMCs. This chain connects TRBV6-6 to TRBJ1-3; D gene ambiguous. CDR3 bases: TGTGCCAGCAGTTACTCGACACGCTCTGGAAACACCATATATTTT. Translated: CASSYSTRSGNTIYF.